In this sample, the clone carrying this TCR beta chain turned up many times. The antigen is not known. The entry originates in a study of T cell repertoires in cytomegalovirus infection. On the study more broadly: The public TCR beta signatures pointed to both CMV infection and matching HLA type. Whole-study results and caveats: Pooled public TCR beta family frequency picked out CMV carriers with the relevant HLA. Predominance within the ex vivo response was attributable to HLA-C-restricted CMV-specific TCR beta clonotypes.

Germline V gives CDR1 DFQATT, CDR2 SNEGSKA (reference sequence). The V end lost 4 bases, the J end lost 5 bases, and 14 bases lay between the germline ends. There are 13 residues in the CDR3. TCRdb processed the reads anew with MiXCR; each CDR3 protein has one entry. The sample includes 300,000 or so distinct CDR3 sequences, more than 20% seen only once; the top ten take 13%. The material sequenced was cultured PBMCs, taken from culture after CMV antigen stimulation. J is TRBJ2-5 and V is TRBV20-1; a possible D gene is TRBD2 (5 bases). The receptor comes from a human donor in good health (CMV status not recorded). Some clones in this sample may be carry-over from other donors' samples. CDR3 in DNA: TGCAGTGCTATCCGTCCAGGCGGGGAGACCCAGTACTTC. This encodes CSAIRPGGETQYF.